The 4 T cell receptor beta chains presented below share a single source sample, sequenced in a study of T cell responses to AZD1222 COVID-19 vaccine. Only in-frame clones appear in the TCRdb table, and some are missing; sequencing was by immunoSEQ multiplex PCR. The data contain 150,000 to 200,000 clones, over 85% of them singletons. This specimen consisted of peripheral blood, obtained on day 0 of AZD1222 vaccination. The source is an adult in good health.

The genes are TRBV13 and TRBJ1-6; 9 bases align to TRBD1. The CDR3 consists of 17 residues. The J segment lost 0 bases and the V segment lost 5 bases, leaving 5 bases of the junction unmatched. Germline V lookup: CDR1 PRHDT, CDR2 FYEKMQ (reference sequence). In nucleotides, the CDR3 is TGTGCCAGCAGCCCTGGACAGGGGAGCTCCTATAATTCACCCCTCCACTTT. It translates to CASSPGQGSSYNSPLHF.

The V call is TRBV2, the J call TRBJ1-2; TRBD1 aligns across 10 bases. Germline CDR1 and CDR2: SNHLY and FYNNEI. The CDR3 is 13 residues long. The junction had 3 bases not matched to a gene; V was cut back by 9 bases and J by 2 bases. The CDR3 here is CASGTGENYGYTF. The DNA for the CDR3 is TGTGCCAGTGGGACAGGGGAGAACTATGGCTACACCTTC.

V and J are TRBV7-9 and TRBJ1-6, with D uncertain. The CDR3 has 14 residues. V was cut by 7 bases and J by 0 bases, with 7 bases left in between. Germline lookup yields CDR1 SEHNR and CDR2 FQNEAQ (reference sequence). CDR3 residues: CASTRFSYNSPLHF. DNA for the CDR3: TGTGCCAGCACCCGATTCTCCTATAATTCACCCCTCCACTTT.

CDR3 protein: CASSPLVSSGTNEKLFF. As DNA, the CDR3 is TGTGCCAGCTCACCACTGGTATCGTCCGGGACTAATGAAAAACTGTTTTTT. The rearrangement joins TRBV18 to TRBJ1-4; D not certain. The length of the CDR3 is 17 residues. V was shortened by 1 base and J by 2 bases, with 14 bases between the two germline ends. Germline V gene data show CDR1 as KGHSH and CDR2 as LQKENI.